This entry lists 10 T cell receptor beta chains sequenced from one sample in a study of OX40 agonist ivuxolimab in advanced cancers. Libraries were prepared by immunoSEQ multiplex PCR; TCRdb keeps only in-frame clonotypes and omits some of them. The table shows roughly 55,000 clones, with 70% to 80% occurring only once. The sample here was CD4+ or CD8+ T cells sorted from blood, taken in a trial of the OX40 agonist ivuxolimab. All receptors come from an adult with an advanced solid tumor such as melanoma, head and neck, liver or kidney cancer.

The chain combines TRBV18 with TRBJ2-2, with D possibly matching TRBD2 (6 bases). The germline CDR1 and CDR2 sequences are KGHSH and LQKENI. This CDR3 has 15 residues. V lost 1 base to trimming and J lost 7 bases, with 13 bases between them. This CDR3 is CASSPRGAGDGELFF. The CDR3 DNA reads TGTGCCAGCTCACCACGCGGAGCGGGCGACGGGGAGCTGTTTTTT.

The chain employs TRBV5-1 and TRBJ1-5; D is undetermined. Germline lookup yields CDR1 SGHRS and CDR2 YFSETQ. This CDR3 is built from 15 residues. V was shortened by 3 bases and J by 2 bases, with 12 bases between the two germline ends. CDR3 DNA sequence: TGCGCCAGCAGCTCCGAGGGCCGAGGCAATCAGCCCCAGCATTTT. Translation gives CASSSEGRGNQPQHF.

This clone was seen a handful of times. The chain combines TRBV7-2 with TRBJ2-6; D unclear. The germline V gene encodes CDR1 SGHTA and CDR2 FQGNSA. CDR3 length: 17 residues. Trimming took off 0 bases at V and 2 bases at J, with 11 bases between the two ends. This CDR3 reads CASSLARSSPGANVLTF. The CDR3 DNA reads TGTGCCAGCAGCTTAGCTCGGTCCAGCCCTGGGGCCAACGTCCTGACTTTC.

The V and J genes are TRBV2 and TRBJ1-4; D call uncertain. CDR1 and CDR2 (germline): SNHLY, FYNNEI. The V gene lost 8 bases and the J gene lost 5 bases, with 9 bases spanning the gap. CDR3 size: 12 residues. This CDR3 reads CASQRGNEKLFF. CDR3 DNA: TGTGCCAGCCAACGTGGGAATGAAAAACTGTTTTTT.

This clone occurred a few times. The chain joins TRBV2 to TRBJ2-3; 9 bases match TRBD1. This CDR3 is built from 15 residues. Germline V lookup: CDR1 SNHLY, CDR2 FYNNEI. The V segment lost 5 bases and the J segment 4 bases; nucleotides outside the gene matches: 7. The chain's CDR3 is CASSPGTGRSDTQYF. Written as DNA, the CDR3 is TGTGCCAGCAGTCCCGGGACAGGGAGGTCAGATACGCAGTATTTT.

This clone occurred a few times. V is TRBV29-1 and J is TRBJ1-2, with 9 bases that match TRBD1. The CDR3 is 16 amino acids. Unmatched junction bases numbered 11, after V lost 3 bases and J lost 3 bases. Germline-derived CDR1 and CDR2 are SQVTM and ANQGSEA. CDR3 DNA sequence: TGCAGCGTTGATGGGACAGGGTTATTGCGCGACTATGGCTACACCTTC. This codes for CSVDGTGLLRDYGYTF.

The chain uses TRBV28 and TRBJ2-1, with D hard to call. CDR3 length equals 18 residues. CDR1 is MDHEN and CDR2 is SYDVKM in the germline V gene. The germline V and J ends were trimmed by 6 bases and 8 bases, with 29 bases remaining between them. The CDR3 DNA sequence: TGTGCCAGCAGCTGGGAAGGAGTCGGGCCTGGGATGGGCTATGAGCAGTTCTTC. Translating gives CASSWEGVGPGMGYEQFF.

This chain connects TRBV5-6 to TRBJ1-5; D may be TRBD1 (6 bases). V lost 1 base and J lost 2, with 10 bases in between. Germline values: CDR1 SGHDT, CDR2 YYEEEE. This CDR3 is 15 amino acids long. CDR3 amino acids: CASSLRGGGNQPQHF. For the CDR3, the DNA is TGTGCCAGCAGCTTGAGGGGGGGCGGCAATCAGCCCCAGCATTTT.

This clone was seen just once. This chain joins TRBV7-2 and TRBJ2-5, with D tentatively TRBD2 (5 bases). This CDR3 has 13 amino acids. V lost 5 bases and J lost 3, with 10 bases in between. Germline lookup yields CDR1 SGHTA and CDR2 FQGNSA. The CDR3 DNA reads as TGTGCCAGCAGCACCCGGACTGAAGAGACCCAGTACTTC. Translating it yields CASSTRTEETQYF.

The rearrangement uses TRBV19 and TRBJ1-3; TRBD1 aligns across 7 bases. CDR3 length: 18 amino acids. With 5 bases clipped from V and 0 bases from J, the junction kept 13 bases outside the gene matches. CDR1 and CDR2 from the germline V gene are LNHDA and SQIVND (reference sequence). The CDR3 spells CASSPQGGGYLSGNTIYF. In DNA form, the CDR3 reads TGTGCCAGTAGTCCGCAAGGAGGGGGCTATCTCTCTGGAAACACCATATATTTT.